The present T cell receptor (beta chain) was sequenced within a study of blood T cell repertoires in COVID-19 (dated by TCRdb to the early 2020s). Study-wide context: The collaborator samples originated in the United States, Italy and Spain and spanned the acute and convalescent phases of COVID-19. Samples were obtained from the ongoing ImmuneRACE study (first 160 participants) and from about 1,300 subjects provided by 6 global collaborators. A de-identified subject ID, COVID-19 status, age in years and sex were almost always included in the sample metadata. Where HLA class I and class II types were available, the types were taken from metadata supplied by the sample provider, not from assay-based typing. The dataset comprised deeply sampled blood TCRbeta repertoires from subjects exposed to, actively infected with, or recovered from COVID-19. The prospective study material was composed of cDNA or gDNA derived from T cells, B-cell-depleted T cells, or PBMCs. The repertoires were made available in a free public database intended to serve as a resource for research on the immune response to SARS-CoV-2. Broad study findings and their caveats: The amount of clinical and demographic metadata varied by source and participant and was provided uncurated.

As for this clone: This receptor's antigen is unknown. No per-base quality is available; no much larger clone lies one base away.

Each collaborating institution followed its own protocols to collect whole blood in K2EDTA tubes. Collaborator samples were shipped for TCRbeta analysis as frozen whole blood, isolated PBMCs, or DNA extracted from either sample type. The CDR3 runs 15 amino acids, cysteine and phenylalanine included. Only the CDR3 part of the read is kept: 45 bases, read in frame from the first base. V was cut back by 4 bases and J by 11 bases, leaving a gap of 24 bases between them. The germline V gene provides CDR1 SGDLS and CDR2 YYNGEE. TCRbeta CDR3 regions were amplified from genomic DNA using the immunoSEQ Assay, a bias-controlled multiplex PCR. The paper's processing steps were these. The number of nucleated cells in each sample was estimated from the amplification of reference gene primers within the assay. Sequence reads were collapsed and filtered to measure the absolute abundance of every unique TCRbeta CDR3 rearrangement. For each sample, productive Simpson clonality was calculated by taking the square root of Simpson's diversity index across productive rearrangements. TCRdb took over this immuneACCESS table, retaining in-frame rearrangements with V and J assigned. Such tables are incomplete; in checked studies, under half of the missing clones stem from an unresolved V gene, and the remainder is unexplained. From that table come the V and J calls and clone size; the DNA was used to work out D and trimming. The sample includes some 110,000 clones, with about 84% observed a single time. Approximately 5% of the sample is in the top ten clones.

The chain is encoded by TRBV9 joined to TRBJ1-1, with no confidently assigned D gene. The clonotype comes from a human donor in a cohort sampled during active COVID-19. Sequencing used peripheral blood. The DNA reads TGTGCCAGCAGCCCACACCGGGATTTTCTAGGACGGGCTTTCTTT. The resulting protein is CASSPHRDFLGRAFF.